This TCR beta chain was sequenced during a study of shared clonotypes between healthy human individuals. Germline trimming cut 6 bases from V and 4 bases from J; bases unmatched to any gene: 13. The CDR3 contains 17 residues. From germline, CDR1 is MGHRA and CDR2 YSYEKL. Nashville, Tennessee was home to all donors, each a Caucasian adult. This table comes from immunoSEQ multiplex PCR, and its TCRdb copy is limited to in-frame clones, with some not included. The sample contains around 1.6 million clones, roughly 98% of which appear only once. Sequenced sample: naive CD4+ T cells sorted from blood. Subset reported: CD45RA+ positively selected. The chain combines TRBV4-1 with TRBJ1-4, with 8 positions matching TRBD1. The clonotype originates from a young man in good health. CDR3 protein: CASRVQGATRINEKLFF. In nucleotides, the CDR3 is TGCGCCAGCAGGGTCCAGGGGGCAACCCGCATTAATGAAAAACTGTTTTTT.